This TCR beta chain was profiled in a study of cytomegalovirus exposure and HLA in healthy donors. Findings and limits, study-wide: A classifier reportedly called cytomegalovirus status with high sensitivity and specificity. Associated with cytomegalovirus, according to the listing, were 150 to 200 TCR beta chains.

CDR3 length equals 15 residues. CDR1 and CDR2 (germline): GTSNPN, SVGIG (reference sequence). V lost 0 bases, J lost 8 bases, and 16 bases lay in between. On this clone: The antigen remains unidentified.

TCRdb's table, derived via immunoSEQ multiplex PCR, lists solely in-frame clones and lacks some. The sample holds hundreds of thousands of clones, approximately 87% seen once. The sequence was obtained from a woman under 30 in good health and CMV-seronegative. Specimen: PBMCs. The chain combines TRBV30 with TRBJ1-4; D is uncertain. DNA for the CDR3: TGTGCCTGGAGTGTTCAGAAGGGCGGAAGAGAAAAACTGTTTTTT. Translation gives CAWSVQKGGREKLFF.